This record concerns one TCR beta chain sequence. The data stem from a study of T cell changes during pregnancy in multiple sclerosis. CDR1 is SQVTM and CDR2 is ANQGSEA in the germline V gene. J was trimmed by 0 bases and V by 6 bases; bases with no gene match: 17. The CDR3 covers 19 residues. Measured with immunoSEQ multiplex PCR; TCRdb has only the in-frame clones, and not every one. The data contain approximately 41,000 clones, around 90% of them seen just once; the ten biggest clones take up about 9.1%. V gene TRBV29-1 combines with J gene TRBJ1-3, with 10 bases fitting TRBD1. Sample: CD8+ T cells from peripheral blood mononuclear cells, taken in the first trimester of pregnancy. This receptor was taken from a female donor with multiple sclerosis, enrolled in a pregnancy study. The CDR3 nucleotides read TGCAGCGTCCGACTGCCCCGGGACAGGGGCTACTTCTCTGGAAACACCATATATTTT. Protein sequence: CSVRLPRDRGYFSGNTIYF.